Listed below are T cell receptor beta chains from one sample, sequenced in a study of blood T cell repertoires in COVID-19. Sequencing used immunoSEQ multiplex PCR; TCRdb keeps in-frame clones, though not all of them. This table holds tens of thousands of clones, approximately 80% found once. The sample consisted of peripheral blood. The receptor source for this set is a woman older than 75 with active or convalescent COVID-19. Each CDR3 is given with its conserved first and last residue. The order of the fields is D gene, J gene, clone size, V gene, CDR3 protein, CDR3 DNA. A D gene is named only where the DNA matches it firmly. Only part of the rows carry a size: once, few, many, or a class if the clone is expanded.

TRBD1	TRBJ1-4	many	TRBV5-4	CASSVQGAGREKLFF	TGTGCCAGCAGCGTACAGGGGGCAGGTCGGGAAAAACTGTTTTTT
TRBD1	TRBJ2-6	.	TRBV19	CASSTARTGDGANVLTF	TGTGCCAGTAGTACCGCCCGGACAGGGGATGGGGCCAACGTCCTGACTTTC
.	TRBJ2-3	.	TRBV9	CASSPVVETDTQYF	TGTGCCAGCAGCCCAGTGGTGGAGACAGATACGCAGTATTTT
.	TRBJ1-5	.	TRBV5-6	CASSLGANQPQHF	TGTGCCAGCAGCTTGGGGGCGAATCAGCCCCAGCATTTT
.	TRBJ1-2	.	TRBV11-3	CASGSEGGMGYTF	TGTGCCAGCGGATCGGAGGGTGGTATGGGCTACACCTTC
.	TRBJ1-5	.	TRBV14	CASSRTTGNQPQHF	TGTGCCAGCAGCCGAACCACAGGGAATCAGCCCCAGCATTTT
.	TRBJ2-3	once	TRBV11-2	CASPPRGNNRDSTDTQYF	TGTGCCAGCCCACCTAGAGGGAATAACCGGGACTCCACAGATACACAGTATTTT
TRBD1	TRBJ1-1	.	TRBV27	CASSLYPSYRGTEAFF	TGTGCCAGCAGTTTATACCCCTCCTACAGGGGGACTGAAGCTTTCTTT
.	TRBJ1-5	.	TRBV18	CASSPPGGRQPQHF	TGTGCCAGCTCACCACCGGGGGGGAGGCAGCCCCAGCATTTT
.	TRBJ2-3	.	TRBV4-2	CASSQELAGNTDTQYF	TGTGCCAGCAGCCAAGAGTTAGCAGGGAACACAGATACGCAGTATTTT
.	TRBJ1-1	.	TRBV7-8	CASSEQGETEAFF	TGTGCCAGCAGCGAACAGGGTGAAACTGAAGCTTTCTTT
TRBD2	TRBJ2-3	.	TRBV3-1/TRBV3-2	CASSGRRGGGTDTQYF	TGTGCCAGCAGTGGGCGGCGCGGGGGGGGCACAGATACGCAGTATTTT
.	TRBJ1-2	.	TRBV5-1	CASSFAPDYGYTF	TGCGCCAGCAGCTTTGCCCCGGACTATGGCTACACCTTC
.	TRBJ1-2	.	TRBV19	CASRESRNNYGYTF	TGTGCCAGTAGGGAGTCAAGAAATAACTATGGCTACACCTTC
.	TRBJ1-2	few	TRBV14	CASSQGRERAYGYTF	TGTGCCAGCAGCCAAGGCAGGGAAAGGGCCTATGGCTACACCTTC
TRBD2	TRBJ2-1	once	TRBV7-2	CASRFRAGDEQFF	TGTGCCAGCAGGTTTAGGGCGGGGGATGAGCAGTTCTTC
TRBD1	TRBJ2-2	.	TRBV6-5	CASSPDRAAAGELFF	TGTGCCAGCAGCCCCGACAGGGCAGCTGCCGGGGAGCTGTTTTTT
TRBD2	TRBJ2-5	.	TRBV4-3	CASSQDSLASGFQETQYF	TGCGCCAGCAGCCAAGACTCGCTTGCTAGCGGTTTTCAAGAGACCCAGTACTTC
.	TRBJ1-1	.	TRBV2	CASSQLNTEAFF	TGTGCCAGCAGCCAATTGAACACTGAAGCTTTCTTT
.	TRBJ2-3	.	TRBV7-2	CASSKEGTSTDTQYF	TGTGCCAGCAGCAAGGAGGGCACTAGCACAGATACGCAGTATTTT
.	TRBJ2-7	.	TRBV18	CASSPPPGSYEQYF	TGTGCCAGCTCACCACCACCGGGTTCCTACGAGCAGTACTTC
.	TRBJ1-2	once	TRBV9	CASSVAIGGGYTF	TGTGCCAGCAGCGTAGCCATCGGCGGTGGCTACACCTTC
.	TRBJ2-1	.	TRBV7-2	CASSRSYNEQFF	TGTGCCAGCAGCCGCTCCTACAATGAGCAGTTCTTC
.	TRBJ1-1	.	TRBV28	CASRQVTEAFF	TGTGCCAGCCGCCAGGTCACTGAAGCTTTCTTT
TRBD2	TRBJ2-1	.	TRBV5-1	CASSLSPGTSGGSSYNEQFF	TGCGCCAGCAGCTTGTCTCCCGGGACTAGCGGGGGAAGCTCCTACAATGAGCAGTTCTTC
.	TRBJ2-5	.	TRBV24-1	CATSDPRDKQETQYF	TGTGCCACCAGTGATCCCCGGGACAAACAAGAGACCCAGTACTTC
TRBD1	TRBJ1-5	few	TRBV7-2	CASSWTGAQPQHF	TGTGCCAGCAGCTGGACAGGGGCTCAGCCCCAGCATTTT
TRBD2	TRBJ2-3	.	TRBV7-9	CASSDSGGTDTQYF	TGTGCCAGCAGCGACAGCGGGGGCACAGATACGCAGTATTTT
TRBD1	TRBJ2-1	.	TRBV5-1	CASSLEQGVYNEQFF	TGCGCCAGCAGCTTGGAACAGGGGGTCTACAATGAGCAGTTCTTC
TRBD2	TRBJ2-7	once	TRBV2	CASNRGLEDYEQYF	TGTGCCAGCAACCGGGGACTAGAAGACTACGAGCAGTACTTC
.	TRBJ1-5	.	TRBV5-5	CASSLGGRQPQHF	TGTGCCAGCAGCCTGGGGGGGCGGCAGCCCCAGCATTTT
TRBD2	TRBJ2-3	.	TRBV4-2	CASSQDSDSGIGLRTQYF	TGTGCCAGCAGCCAAGATTCAGATAGCGGGATCGGGCTTCGGACGCAGTATTTT
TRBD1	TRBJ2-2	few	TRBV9	CASSVETGGTGELFF	TGTGCCAGCAGCGTAGAGACAGGGGGCACCGGGGAGCTGTTTTTT
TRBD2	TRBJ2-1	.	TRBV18	CASSQLAGGEQFF	TGTGCCAGCTCACAACTAGCGGGGGGTGAGCAGTTCTTC
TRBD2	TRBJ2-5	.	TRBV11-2	CASSLDLAGTGAQYF	TGTGCCAGCAGCTTAGATCTAGCGGGGACCGGGGCCCAGTACTTC
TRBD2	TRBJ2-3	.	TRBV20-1	CSASGLAGASTDTQYF	TGCAGTGCTAGTGGGCTAGCGGGGGCTAGCACAGATACGCAGTATTTT
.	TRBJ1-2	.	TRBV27	CASSLNRFNYGYTF	TGTGCCAGCAGTTTAAACAGGTTTAACTATGGCTACACCTTC
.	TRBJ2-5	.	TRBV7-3	CASSLSITDQETQYF	TGTGCCAGCAGCTTATCGATTACGGACCAAGAGACCCAGTACTTC
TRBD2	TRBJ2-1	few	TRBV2	CASRADGSGSSQFF	TGTGCCTCCAGAGCGGATGGAAGCGGGAGTTCTCAGTTCTTC
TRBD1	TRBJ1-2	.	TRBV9	CASSALTGEVEGYTF	TGTGCCAGCAGCGCACTAACAGGGGAGGTGGAGGGCTACACCTTC
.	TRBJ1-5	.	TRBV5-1	CASSLDGDSNQPQHF	TGCGCCAGCAGCTTGGACGGGGATAGCAATCAGCCCCAGCATTTT
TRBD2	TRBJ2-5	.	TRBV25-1	CASSEAGGRETQYF	TGTGCCAGCAGTGAGGCGGGGGGGCGAGAGACCCAGTACTTC
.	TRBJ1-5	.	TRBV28	CASSLGGSQPQHF	TGTGCCAGCAGTTTGGGAGGGTCTCAGCCCCAGCATTTT
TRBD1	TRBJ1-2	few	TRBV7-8	CASSSAGTGDFYGYTF	TGTGCCAGCAGCTCCGCCGGGACAGGGGACTTCTATGGCTACACCTTC
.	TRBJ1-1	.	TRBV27	CASSFSGRTEAFF	TGTGCCAGCAGTTTTTCAGGGAGGACTGAAGCTTTCTTT
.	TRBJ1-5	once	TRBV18	CASSPGAGGNQPQHF	TGTGCCAGCTCACCAGGAGCGGGGGGCAATCAGCCCCAGCATTTT
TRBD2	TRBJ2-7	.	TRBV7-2	CASRYSGGNEQYF	TGTGCCAGCAGGTATAGCGGGGGGAACGAGCAGTACTTC
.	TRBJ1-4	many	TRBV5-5	CASSTNGGIWEKLFF	TGTGCCAGCAGCACAAACGGGGGGATTTGGGAAAAACTGTTTTTT